Listed here are 3 T cell receptor beta chains from one sample, sequenced in a study of blood T cell repertoires in COVID-19. The assay was immunoSEQ multiplex PCR, and TCRdb's table has in-frame clones only and misses some. The table has roughly 58,000 clones, approximately 80% seen once. Source material: peripheral blood. Receptors originate from a man aged 50 to 60 with active or convalescent COVID-19.

The rearrangement uses TRBV5-8 and TRBJ1-5; 7 bases agree with TRBD1. CDR1 SGHTS and CDR2 YDEGEE come from the germline V gene. The CDR3 covers 14 residues. After removal of 2 bases from V and 5 bases from J, the junction contained 4 bases not matched to a gene. DNA for the CDR3: TGTGCCAGCAGCTTATCAGGGGGTTATCAGCCCCAGCATTTT. Protein product: CASSLSGGYQPQHF.

The gene calls are TRBV6-2 or TRBV6-3 and TRBJ2-3; 9 bases align to TRBD2. The length of the CDR3 is 18 residues. CDR1 MNHEY and CDR2 SVGEGT come from the germline V gene. J lost 5 bases, V lost 1 base, and 13 bases had no gene match. The CDR3 region is CASSYFRERGAPGDTQYF. The CDR3 bases are TGTGCCAGCAGTTACTTTAGGGAGCGGGGGGCACCCGGAGATACGCAGTATTTT.

The chain carries TRBV29-1 and TRBJ1-1, with D maybe TRBD1 (6 bases). CDR1 and CDR2 from the germline V gene are SQVTM and ANQGSEA. V shed 4 bases and J shed 2 bases, with 11 bases lying between them. The CDR3 has 13 amino acids. CDR3 sequence (DNA): TGCAGCGTTGGCCGGGACATTAACACTGAAGCTTTCTTT. This sequence encodes CSVGRDINTEAFF.